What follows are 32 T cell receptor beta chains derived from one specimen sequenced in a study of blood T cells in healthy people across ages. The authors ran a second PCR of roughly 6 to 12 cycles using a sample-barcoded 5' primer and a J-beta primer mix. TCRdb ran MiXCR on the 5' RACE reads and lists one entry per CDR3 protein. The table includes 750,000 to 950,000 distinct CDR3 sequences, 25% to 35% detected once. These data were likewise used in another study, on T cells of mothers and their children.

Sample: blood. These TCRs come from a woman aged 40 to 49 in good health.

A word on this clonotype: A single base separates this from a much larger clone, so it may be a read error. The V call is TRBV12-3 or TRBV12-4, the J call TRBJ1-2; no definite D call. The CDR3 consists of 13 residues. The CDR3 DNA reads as TGTGCCAGCAGTTCTGCTGCCGCCTATGGCTACATCTTC. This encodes CASSSAAAYGYIF.

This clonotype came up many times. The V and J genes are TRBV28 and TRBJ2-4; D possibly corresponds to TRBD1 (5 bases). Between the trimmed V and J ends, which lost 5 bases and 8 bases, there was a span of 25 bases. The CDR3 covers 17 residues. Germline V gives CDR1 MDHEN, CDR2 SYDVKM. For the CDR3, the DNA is TGTGCCAGCAGTCCCTCCCCCTCCGCAGGGTTTAGGTACATTCAGTACTTC. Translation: CASSPSPSAGFRYIQYF.

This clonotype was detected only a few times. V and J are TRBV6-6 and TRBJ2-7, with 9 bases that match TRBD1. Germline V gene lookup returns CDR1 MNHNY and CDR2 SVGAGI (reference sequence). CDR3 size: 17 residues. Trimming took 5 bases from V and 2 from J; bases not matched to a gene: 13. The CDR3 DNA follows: TGTGCCAGCAGTGTCGCCTACCGGGACAGGGCTACCTACGAGCAGTACTTC. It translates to CASSVAYRDRATYEQYF.

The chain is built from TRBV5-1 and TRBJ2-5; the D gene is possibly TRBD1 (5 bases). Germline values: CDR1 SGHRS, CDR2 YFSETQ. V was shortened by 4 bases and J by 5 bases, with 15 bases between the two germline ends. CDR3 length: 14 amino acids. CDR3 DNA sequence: TGCGCCAGCAGCCCTATGACAGTAAGGGAGACCCAGTACTTC. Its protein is CASSPMTVRETQYF. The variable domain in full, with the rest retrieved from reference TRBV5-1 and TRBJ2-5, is KAGVTQTPRYLIKTRGQQVTLSCSPISGHRSVSWYQQTPGQGLQFLFEYFSETQRNKGNFPGRFSGRQFSNSRSEMNVSTLELGDSALYLCASSPMTVRETQYFGPGTRLLVL.

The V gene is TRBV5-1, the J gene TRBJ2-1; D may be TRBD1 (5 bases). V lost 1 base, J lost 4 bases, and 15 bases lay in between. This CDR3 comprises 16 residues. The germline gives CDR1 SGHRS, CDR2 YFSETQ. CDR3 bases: TGCGCCAGCAGCTTGTATTTATGGGGCGAATACAATGAGCAGTTCTTC. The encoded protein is CASSLYLWGEYNEQFF.

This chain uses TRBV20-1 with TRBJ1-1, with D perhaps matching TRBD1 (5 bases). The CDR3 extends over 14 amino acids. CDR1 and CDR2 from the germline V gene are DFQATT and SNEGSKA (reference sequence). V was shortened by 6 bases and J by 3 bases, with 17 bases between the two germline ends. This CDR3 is CSAQLAGTYTEAFF. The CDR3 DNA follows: TGCAGTGCCCAACTGGCGGGGACGTACACTGAAGCTTTCTTT.

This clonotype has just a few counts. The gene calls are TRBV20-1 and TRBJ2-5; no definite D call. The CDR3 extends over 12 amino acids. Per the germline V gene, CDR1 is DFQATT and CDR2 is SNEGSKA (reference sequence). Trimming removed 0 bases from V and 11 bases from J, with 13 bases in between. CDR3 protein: CSARDLRPEQYF. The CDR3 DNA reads TGCAGTGCTAGAGATCTCCGTCCTGAGCAGTACTTC.

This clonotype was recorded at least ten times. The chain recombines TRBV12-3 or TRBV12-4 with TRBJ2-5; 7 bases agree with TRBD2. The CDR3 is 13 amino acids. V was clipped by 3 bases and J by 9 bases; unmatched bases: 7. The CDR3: CASSFGEGQAQYF. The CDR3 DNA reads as TGTGCCAGCAGTTTTGGGGAGGGCCAAGCCCAGTACTTC.

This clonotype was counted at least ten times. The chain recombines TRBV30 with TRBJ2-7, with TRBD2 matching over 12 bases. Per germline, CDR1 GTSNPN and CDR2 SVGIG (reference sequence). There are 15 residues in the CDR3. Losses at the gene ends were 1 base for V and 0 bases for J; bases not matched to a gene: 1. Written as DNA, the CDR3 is TGTGCCTGGAGTGGACTAGCGGGGGCCTCCTACGAGCAGTACTTC. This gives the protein CAWSGLAGASYEQYF. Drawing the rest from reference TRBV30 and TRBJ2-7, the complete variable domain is SQTIHQWPATLVQPVGSPLSLECTVEGTSNPNLYWYRQAAGRGLQLLFYSVGIGQISSEVPQNLSASRPQDRQFILSSKKLLLSDSGFYLCAWSGLAGASYEQYFGPGTRLTVT.

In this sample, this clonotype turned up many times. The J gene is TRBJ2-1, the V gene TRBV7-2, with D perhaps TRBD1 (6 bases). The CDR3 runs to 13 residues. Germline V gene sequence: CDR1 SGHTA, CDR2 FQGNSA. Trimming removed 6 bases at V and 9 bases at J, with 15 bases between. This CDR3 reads CASRDTGRVEQFF. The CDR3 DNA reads TGTGCCAGCAGGGATACAGGGCGGGTTGAGCAGTTCTTC.

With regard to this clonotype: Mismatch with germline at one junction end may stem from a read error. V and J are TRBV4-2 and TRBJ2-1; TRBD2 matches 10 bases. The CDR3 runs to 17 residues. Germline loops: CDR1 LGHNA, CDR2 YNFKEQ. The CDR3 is CASNQDGAGGTYNEQFF. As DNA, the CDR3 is TGTGCCAGCAACCAAGATGGAGCGGGGGGGACCTACAATGAGCAGTTCTTC.

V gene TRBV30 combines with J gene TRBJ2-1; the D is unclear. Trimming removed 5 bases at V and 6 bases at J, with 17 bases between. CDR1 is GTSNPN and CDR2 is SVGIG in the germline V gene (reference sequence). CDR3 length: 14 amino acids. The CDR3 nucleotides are TGTGCCTGGTACCCCCCAAGGCTGGGCAATGAGCAGTTCTTC. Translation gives CAWYPPRLGNEQFF. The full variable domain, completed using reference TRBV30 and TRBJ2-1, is SQTIHQWPATLVQPVGSPLSLECTVEGTSNPNLYWYRQAAGRGLQLLFYSVGIGQISSEVPQNLSASRPQDRQFILSSKKLLLSDSGFYLCAWYPPRLGNEQFFGPGTRLTVL.

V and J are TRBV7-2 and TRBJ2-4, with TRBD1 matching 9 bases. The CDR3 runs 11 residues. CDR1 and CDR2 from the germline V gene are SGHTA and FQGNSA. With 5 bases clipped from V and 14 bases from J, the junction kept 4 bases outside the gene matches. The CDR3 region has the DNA TGTGCCAGCAGCCCGGGACAGGGAAAGTACTTC. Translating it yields CASSPGQGKYF. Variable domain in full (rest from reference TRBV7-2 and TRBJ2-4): GAGVSQSPSNKVTEKGKDVELRCDPISGHTALYWYRQSLGQGLEFLIYFQGNSAPDKSGLPSDRFSAERTGGSVSTLTIQRTQQEDSAVYLCASSPGQGKYFGAGTRLSVL.

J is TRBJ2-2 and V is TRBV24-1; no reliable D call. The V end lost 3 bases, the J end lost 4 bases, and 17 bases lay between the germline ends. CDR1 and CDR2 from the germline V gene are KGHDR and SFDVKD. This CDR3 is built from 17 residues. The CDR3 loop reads CATSDPTPIMSTGELFF. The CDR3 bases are TGTGCCACCAGTGATCCTACCCCAATTATGAGCACCGGGGAGCTGTTTTTT.

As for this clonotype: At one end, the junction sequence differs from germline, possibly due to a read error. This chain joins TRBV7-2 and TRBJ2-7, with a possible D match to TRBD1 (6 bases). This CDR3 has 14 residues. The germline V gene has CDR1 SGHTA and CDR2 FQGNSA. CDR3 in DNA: TGTGCCAGCACCTTAGGGGCAGGGGCCGGGGAGCAGTACTTC. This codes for CASTLGAGAGEQYF.

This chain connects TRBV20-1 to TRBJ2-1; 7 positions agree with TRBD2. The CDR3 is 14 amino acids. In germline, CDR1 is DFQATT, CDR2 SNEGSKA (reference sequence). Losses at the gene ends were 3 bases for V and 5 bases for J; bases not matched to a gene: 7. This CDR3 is CSASPASGNNEQFF. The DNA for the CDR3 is TGCAGTGCTAGTCCCGCTAGCGGAAACAATGAGCAGTTCTTC.

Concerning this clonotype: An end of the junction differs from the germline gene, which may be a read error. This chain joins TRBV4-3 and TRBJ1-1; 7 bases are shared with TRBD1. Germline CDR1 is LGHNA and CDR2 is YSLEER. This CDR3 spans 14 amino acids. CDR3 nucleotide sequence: TGCGCCAGCAGCCGGAGGGGGCTAGGCACTGAGGCTTTCTTT. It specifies CASSRRGLGTEAFF.

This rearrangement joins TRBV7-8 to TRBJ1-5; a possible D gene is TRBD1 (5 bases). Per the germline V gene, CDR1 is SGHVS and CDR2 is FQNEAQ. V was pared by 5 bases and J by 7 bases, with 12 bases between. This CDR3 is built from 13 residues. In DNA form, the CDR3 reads TGTGCCAGCAGCGCCAGGGTACTGCAGCCCCAGCATTTT. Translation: CASSARVLQPQHF.

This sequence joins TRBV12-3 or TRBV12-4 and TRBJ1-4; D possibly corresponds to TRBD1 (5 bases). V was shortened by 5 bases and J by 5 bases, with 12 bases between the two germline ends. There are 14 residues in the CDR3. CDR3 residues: CASSRGSRNEKLFF. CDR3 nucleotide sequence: TGTGCCAGCAGTAGGGGTTCTAGAAATGAAAAACTGTTTTTT.

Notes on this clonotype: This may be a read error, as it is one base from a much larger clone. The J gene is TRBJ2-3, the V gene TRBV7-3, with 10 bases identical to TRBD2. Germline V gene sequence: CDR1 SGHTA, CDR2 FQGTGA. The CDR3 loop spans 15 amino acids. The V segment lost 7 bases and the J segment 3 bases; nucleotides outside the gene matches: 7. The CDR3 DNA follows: TGTGCCAGCAACTTCGGACTAGCGGCGACAGATACGCAGTATTTT. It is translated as CASNFGLAATDTQYF.

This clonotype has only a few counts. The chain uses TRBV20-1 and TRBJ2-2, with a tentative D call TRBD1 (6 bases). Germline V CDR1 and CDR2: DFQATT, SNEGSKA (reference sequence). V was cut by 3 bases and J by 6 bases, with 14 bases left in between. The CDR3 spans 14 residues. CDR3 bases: TGCAGTGCTAGGTCGCCAGGGGTCGCCGGGGAGCTGTTTTTT. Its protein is CSARSPGVAGELFF.

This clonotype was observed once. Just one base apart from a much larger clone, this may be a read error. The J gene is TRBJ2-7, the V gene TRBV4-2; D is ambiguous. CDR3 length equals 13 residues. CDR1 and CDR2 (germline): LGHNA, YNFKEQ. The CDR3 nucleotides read TGTGCCAGCAACCAAGTCGGTTCCTACGAGCAGTACTTC. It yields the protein CASNQVGSYEQYF.

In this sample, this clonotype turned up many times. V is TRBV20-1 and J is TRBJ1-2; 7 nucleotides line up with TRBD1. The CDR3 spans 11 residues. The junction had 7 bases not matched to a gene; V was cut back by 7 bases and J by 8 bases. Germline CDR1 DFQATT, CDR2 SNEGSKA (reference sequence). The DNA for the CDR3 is TGCAGTGTCCCGTCAGGGGGAGGCTACACCTTC. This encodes CSVPSGGGYTF.

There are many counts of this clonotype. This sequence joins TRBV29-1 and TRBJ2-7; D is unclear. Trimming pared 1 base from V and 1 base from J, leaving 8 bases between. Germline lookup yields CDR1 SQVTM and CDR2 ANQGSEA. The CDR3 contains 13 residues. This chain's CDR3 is CSVEGTDSYEQYF. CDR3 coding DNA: TGCAGCGTTGAAGGGACGGATTCCTACGAGCAGTACTTC.

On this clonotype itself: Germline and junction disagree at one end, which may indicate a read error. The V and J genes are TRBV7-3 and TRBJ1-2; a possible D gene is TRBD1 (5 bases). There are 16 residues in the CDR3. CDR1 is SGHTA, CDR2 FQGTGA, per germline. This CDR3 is CAGSLDGQGGRDGYTF. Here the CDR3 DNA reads TGTGCCGGCAGCTTAGACGGGCAGGGAGGAAGGGATGGCTACACCTTC.

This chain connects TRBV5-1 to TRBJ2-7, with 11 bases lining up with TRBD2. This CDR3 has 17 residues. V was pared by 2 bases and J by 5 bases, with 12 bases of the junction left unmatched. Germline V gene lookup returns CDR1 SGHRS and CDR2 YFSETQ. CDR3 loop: CASSFALAGGYWDEQYF. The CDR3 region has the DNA TGCGCCAGCAGCTTCGCCCTAGCGGGGGGATACTGGGACGAGCAGTACTTC.

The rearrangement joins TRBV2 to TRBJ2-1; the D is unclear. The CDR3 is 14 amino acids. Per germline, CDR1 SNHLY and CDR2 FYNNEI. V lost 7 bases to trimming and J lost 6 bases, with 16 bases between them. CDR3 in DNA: TGTGCCAGCACCCCCTACGCGTCCAGCAATGAGCAGTTCTTC. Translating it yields CASTPYASSNEQFF.

CDR3 amino acids: CSASVYQGNYGYTF. Written as DNA, the CDR3 is TGCAGTGCTAGCGTATACCAGGGGAACTATGGCTACACCTTC. The rearrangement links TRBV20-1 to TRBJ1-2, with D perhaps matching TRBD1 (6 bases). The CDR3 extends over 14 amino acids. Germline CDR1 DFQATT, CDR2 SNEGSKA (reference sequence). With 3 bases removed from V and 2 bases from J, the gap between germline ends came to 13 bases.

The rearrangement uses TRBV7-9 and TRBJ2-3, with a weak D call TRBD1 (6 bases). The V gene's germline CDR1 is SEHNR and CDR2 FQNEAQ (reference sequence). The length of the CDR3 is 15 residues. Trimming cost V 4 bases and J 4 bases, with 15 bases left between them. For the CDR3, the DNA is TGTGCCAGCAGCTCCGGACAGCTAGTGGCAGATACGCAGTATTTT. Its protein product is CASSSGQLVADTQYF.

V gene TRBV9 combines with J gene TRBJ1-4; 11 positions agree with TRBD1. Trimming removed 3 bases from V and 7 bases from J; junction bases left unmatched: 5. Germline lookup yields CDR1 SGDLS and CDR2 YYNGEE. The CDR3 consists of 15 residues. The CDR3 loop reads CASSAGTGGFEKLFF. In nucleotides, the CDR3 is TGTGCCAGCAGCGCCGGGACAGGGGGGTTTGAAAAACTGTTTTTT.

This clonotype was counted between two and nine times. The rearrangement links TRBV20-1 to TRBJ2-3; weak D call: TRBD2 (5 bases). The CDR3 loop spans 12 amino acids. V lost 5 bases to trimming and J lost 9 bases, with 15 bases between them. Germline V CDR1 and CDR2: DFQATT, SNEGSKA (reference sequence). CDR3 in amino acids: CSADKGSITQYF. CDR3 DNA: TGCAGTGCTGACAAAGGGAGCATCACGCAGTATTTT.

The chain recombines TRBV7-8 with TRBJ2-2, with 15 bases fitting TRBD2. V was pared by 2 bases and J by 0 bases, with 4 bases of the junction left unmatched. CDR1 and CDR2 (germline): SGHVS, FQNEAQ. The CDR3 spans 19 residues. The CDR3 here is CASSLSGTSGGPNTGELFF. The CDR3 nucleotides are TGTGCCAGCAGCTTAAGTGGGACTAGCGGGGGGCCGAACACCGGGGAGCTGTTTTTT. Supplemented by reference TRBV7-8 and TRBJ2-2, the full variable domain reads GAGVSQSPRYKVAKRGQDVALRCDPISGHVSLFWYQQALGQGPEFLTYFQNEAQLDKSGLPSDRFFAERPEGSVSTLKIQRTQQEDSAVYLCASSLSGTSGGPNTGELFFGEGSRLTVL.